This TCR beta chain was identified during a study of shared clonotypes between healthy human individuals. It was CD45RO-negative cells, positively selected for CCR7, that made up naive CD8 cells, with terminally differentiated effector memory CD45RA+ cells excluded. Method: immunoSEQ multiplex PCR; TCRdb's copy keeps in-frame clones and lacks some. The sample holds approximately 2,200,000 clones, approximately 94% seen once. This TCR was sampled from a young man in good health. Some clones in this sample may be carry-over from other donors' samples. Sequenced input: naive CD8+ T cells from PBMCs.

For the CDR3, the DNA is TGTGCCAGCAGCCAAGTCGGCGGAACCTACTATGGCTACACCTTC. This sequence encodes CASSQVGGTYYGYTF. The chain is built from TRBV14 and TRBJ1-2; D not certain. The ends were cut back, 1 base at V and 3 bases at J, with 12 bases in the middle. The V gene's germline CDR1 is SGHDN and CDR2 FVKESK. This CDR3 region has 15 residues.